This TCR beta chain was identified in a study of somatic mutations in cytotoxic T cells in rheumatoid arthritis. The CDR3 sequence is 11 residues long. The germline V and J ends were trimmed by 8 bases and 5 bases, with 7 bases remaining between them. Germline CDR1 and CDR2: MDHEN and SYDVKM. Using immunoSEQ multiplex PCR, the repertoire was profiled, and TCRdb retains in-frame clones only, with some absent. This sample has fewer than 9,500 clones, with about 79% found just once. The sequencing sample was made of CD8+ T cells sorted from blood. This chain links TRBV28 with TRBJ2-1; no clear D. The clonotype was recovered from an adult with rheumatoid arthritis. In DNA form, the CDR3 reads TGTGCCAGCCACCTACACAATGAGCAGTTCTTC. It encodes CASHLHNEQFF.